Included here is one T cell receptor (beta chain) sequence, with context. Its antigen is not known. The germline gives CDR1 SGHVT, CDR2 SQSDAQ. There are 14 residues in the CDR3. This sample is part of a study of T cells in Graves' hyperthyroidism and ophthalmopathy. General study points: It was a median approximately 6 months before onset that the model predicted ophthalmopathy.

Amplification of TCR beta CDR3 regions used RNA as the template. HTBI primers were used for first-round RT-PCR of the TCR CDR3. Via MiXCR, TCRdb re-called the multiplex PCR reads, giving one row per CDR3 protein. The profile shows around 660,000 distinct CDR3 sequences, roughly 45% of them singletons. This sequence originates from an adult man with Graves' disease, either hyperthyroidism or ophthalmopathy (not recorded which). Sequenced input: peripheral blood or thyroid tissue (not recorded which). The V gene is TRBV7-4, the J gene TRBJ2-7; 7 positions agree with TRBD1. The DNA end is more similar to TRBJ2-1, so the J call may be wrong. For the CDR3, the DNA is TGTGCCAGCAGCTTAGACAGGGGTTCCTACGAGCAGTTCTTC. Encoded protein: CASSLDRGSYEQFF.